This T cell receptor beta chain was obtained from a study of shared clonotypes between healthy human individuals. Study-wide context: Per donor, three plates held CD4 naive cells, three held CD4 memory, two held CD8 naive and one held CD8 memory. Findings and limits, study-wide: Estimated richness values were generally larger in naive subsets than in memory subsets.

A remark on this clone: Its antigen is not identified.

The assay was immunoSEQ multiplex PCR, and TCRdb's table has in-frame clones only and misses some. The profile shows roughly 2.6 million clones, around nine tenths of them singletons. Nashville, Tennessee was home to all donors, who were Caucasian adults. The CDR3 is 14 amino acids. J lost 4 bases, V lost 5 bases, and 6 bases had no gene match. CDR1 is MNHEY and CDR2 is SVGAGI in the germline V gene. Sequenced input: naive CD4+ T cells sorted from blood. Documented subset: CD45RA+ positively selected. The sequence was collected from a man between 18 and 29 years old in good health. The J gene is TRBJ1-1, the V gene TRBV6-5; 8 bases agree with TRBD1. CDR3 region: CASSRTGFSTEAFF. CDR3 DNA sequence: TGTGCCAGCAGTCGGACAGGGTTTAGCACTGAAGCTTTCTTT.